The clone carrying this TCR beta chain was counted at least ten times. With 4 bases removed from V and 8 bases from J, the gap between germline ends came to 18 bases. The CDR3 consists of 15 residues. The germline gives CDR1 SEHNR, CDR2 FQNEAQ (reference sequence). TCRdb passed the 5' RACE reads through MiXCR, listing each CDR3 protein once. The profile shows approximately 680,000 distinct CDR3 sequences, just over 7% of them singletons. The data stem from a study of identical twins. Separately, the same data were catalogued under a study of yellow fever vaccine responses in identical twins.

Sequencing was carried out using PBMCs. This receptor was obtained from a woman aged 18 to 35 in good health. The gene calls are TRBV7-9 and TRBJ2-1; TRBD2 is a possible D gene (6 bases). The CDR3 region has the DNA TGTGCCAGCAGCTCGGACGGGAGAAGTACCGATGAGCAGTTCTTC. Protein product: CASSSDGRSTDEQFF.